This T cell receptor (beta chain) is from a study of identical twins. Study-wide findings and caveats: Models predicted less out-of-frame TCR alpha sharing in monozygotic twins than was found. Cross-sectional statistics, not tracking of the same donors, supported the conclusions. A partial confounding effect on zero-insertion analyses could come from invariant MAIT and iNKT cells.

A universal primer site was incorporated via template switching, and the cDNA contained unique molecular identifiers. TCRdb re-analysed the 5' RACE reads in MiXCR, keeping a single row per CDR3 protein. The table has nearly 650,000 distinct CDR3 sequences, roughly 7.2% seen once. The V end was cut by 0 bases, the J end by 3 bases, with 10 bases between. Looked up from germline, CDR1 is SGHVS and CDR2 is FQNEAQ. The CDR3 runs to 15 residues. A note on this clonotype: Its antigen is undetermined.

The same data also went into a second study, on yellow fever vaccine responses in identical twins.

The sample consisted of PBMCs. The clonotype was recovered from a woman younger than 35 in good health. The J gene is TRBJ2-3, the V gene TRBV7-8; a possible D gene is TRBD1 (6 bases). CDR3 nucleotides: TGTGCCAGCAGCTTAGCGCGCCAGGGGACAGATACGCAGTATTTT. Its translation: CASSLARQGTDTQYF.